This TCR beta chain is from a study of vaccination and CD4 T cells after COVID-19. Whole-study context: Convalescent donors totaled six males and four females, including two who were Hispanic. The post-vaccine samples came a median roughly 72 days after dose two (range 14 to 241). Overall study results and limits: Median numbers of SARS-CoV-2-reactive clonotypes increased from 21 to 38 (not a significant change).

In regard to this clonotype: Its antigen is unknown.

Treatment given: approximately 10-day PBMC culture with coronavirus spike peptide pools or control peptides (ViraFEST assay). The cultures had half their medium swapped for fresh IL-2 medium on days 3 and 7. The Oncomine TCR Beta short-read assay was applied to DNA of cultured CD4+ T cells. TCRdb re-called the PCR reads with MiXCR, one entry per CDR3 protein. The sample carries under 25,000 distinct CDR3 sequences, about 44% recorded once. Material: CD4+ T cells from blood, cultured in vitro, obtained before SARS-CoV-2 vaccination. The TCR was taken from a human donor who had recovered from COVID-19.

As DNA, the CDR3 is TGTGCCAGCAGTTATACTAGCGGGGGGGTAGAGACCCAGTACTTC. Protein sequence: CASSYTSGGVETQYF. J is TRBJ2-5 and V is TRBV27; TRBD2 aligns across 13 bases. Germline-derived CDR1 and CDR2 are MNHEY and SMNVEV (reference sequence). J lost 4 bases, V lost 4 bases, and 3 bases had no gene match. The CDR3 totals 15 residues.